A selection of T cell receptor beta chains follows, all from one sample in a study of blood T cells in healthy people across ages. In TCRdb, the 5' RACE reads were re-called with MiXCR into one record per CDR3 protein. Among hundreds of thousands of distinct CDR3 sequences listed, about 44% were seen once. The sequencing input was blood. Every receptor here comes from a man under 40 in good health. Each CDR3 is given with its conserved first and last residue. Each record gives: D gene, J gene, V gene, clone size, CDR3 protein, CDR3 DNA. The D gene is left open where the match is weak. Clone size is given for some rows only: seen once, a few or many times, or a class if the clone is expanded.

D: NA; J: TRBJ2-2; V: TRBV7-2; size: NA; CDR3: CASSLLGWVSTGELFF; DNA: TGTGCCAGCAGCTTACTCGGCTGGGTCTCCACCGGGGAGCTGTTTTTT
D: NA; J: TRBJ2-7; V: TRBV7-9; size: few; CDR3: CASSFALGGGSSYEQYF; DNA: TGTGCCAGCAGCTTCGCCCTTGGGGGCGGGAGCTCCTACGAGCAGTACTTC
D: NA; J: TRBJ1-5; V: TRBV6-5; size: NA; CDR3: CASSYSTAGWYQPQHF; DNA: TGTGCCAGCAGTTACTCGACGGCAGGGTGGTATCAGCCCCAGCATTTT
D: NA; J: TRBJ2-3; V: TRBV7-3; size: few; CDR3: CASSPDSGGAQYF; DNA: TGTGCCAGCAGCCCCGACTCTGGCGGCGCGCAGTATTTT
D: NA; J: TRBJ2-5; V: TRBV27; size: few; CDR3: CASTFQETQYF; DNA: TGTGCCAGCACTTTCCAAGAGACCCAGTACTTC
D: NA; J: TRBJ1-2; V: TRBV29-1; size: few; CDR3: CSVEDRGTYGYTF; DNA: TGCAGCGTTGAAGATCGGGGCACCTATGGCTACACCTTC
D: TRBD1; J: TRBJ1-6; V: TRBV28; size: NA; CDR3: CASSPGQGSSPLHF; DNA: TGTGCCAGCAGTCCTGGACAGGGGAGTTCACCCCTCCACTTT
D: NA; J: TRBJ1-2; V: TRBV7-2; size: few; CDR3: CASSLASHRNYGYTF; DNA: TGTGCCAGCAGCTTAGCATCCCACAGGAACTATGGCTACACCTTC
D: NA; J: TRBJ1-1; V: TRBV10-3; size: few; CDR3: CAIISSENTEAFF; DNA: TGTGCCATCATTAGCAGCGAGAACACTGAAGCTTTCTTT
D: NA; J: TRBJ1-4; V: TRBV20-1; size: NA; CDR3: CSARDPYRLSTNEKLFF; DNA: TGCAGTGCTAGAGATCCCTACCGACTTTCAACTAATGAAAAACTGTTTTTT
D: NA; J: TRBJ2-1; V: TRBV12-3/TRBV12-4; size: few; CDR3: CASSPRQALHNEQFF; DNA: TGTGCCAGCAGCCCCAGACAGGCCCTTCACAATGAGCAGTTCTTC
D: NA; J: TRBJ2-1; V: TRBV7-8; size: NA; CDR3: CASSLSLAHNEQFF; DNA: TGTGCCAGCAGCTTGAGTCTAGCGCACAATGAGCAGTTCTTC
D: NA; J: TRBJ2-7; V: TRBV12-3/TRBV12-4; size: NA; CDR3: CASSSRGRSSYEQYF; DNA: TGTGCCAGCAGTTCCCGGGGTCGTAGCTCCTACGAGCAGTACTTC
D: NA; J: TRBJ2-2; V: TRBV10-3; size: NA; CDR3: CAISDSTGELFF; DNA: TGTGCCATCAGTGACAGCACCGGGGAGCTGTTTTTT
D: TRBD1; J: TRBJ1-4; V: TRBV5-1; size: NA; CDR3: CASSLVPGGTGGANEKLFF; DNA: TGCGCCAGCAGCTTGGTTCCAGGGGGCACGGGCGGTGCAAATGAAAAACTGTTTTTT
D: TRBD1; J: TRBJ2-1; V: TRBV27; size: NA; CDR3: CASSSRQGTIDEQFF; DNA: TGTGCCAGCAGTTCCCGACAGGGTACCATCGACGAGCAGTTCTTC
D: NA; J: TRBJ1-5; V: TRBV4-1; size: NA; CDR3: CASSQDALGRQPQHF; DNA: TGCGCCAGCAGCCAAGATGCTCTCGGCCGTCAGCCCCAGCATTTT
D: NA; J: TRBJ2-2; V: TRBV9; size: NA; CDR3: CASSAADPDSGELFF; DNA: TGTGCCAGCAGCGCCGCGGATCCTGATTCCGGGGAGCTGTTTTTT
D: NA; J: TRBJ1-6; V: TRBV12-3/TRBV12-4; size: NA; CDR3: CASAASRSPLHF; DNA: TGTGCCAGCGCCGCAAGTCGATCACCCCTCCACTTT
D: NA; J: TRBJ2-1; V: TRBV7-2; size: NA; CDR3: CASSFGGQYRHEQFF; DNA: TGTGCCAGCAGCTTCGGGGGACAGTATCGGCATGAGCAGTTCTTC
D: NA; J: TRBJ1-6; V: TRBV7-2; size: NA; CDR3: CASSREPGYNSPLHF; DNA: TGTGCCAGCAGCCGAGAGCCGGGATATAATTCACCCCTCCACTTT
D: TRBD1; J: TRBJ2-7; V: TRBV6-5; size: few; CDR3: CASSSGTGVNEQYF; DNA: TGTGCCAGCAGTTCGGGGACAGGGGTGAACGAGCAGTACTTC
D: NA; J: TRBJ2-5; V: TRBV5-5; size: NA; CDR3: CASGISGTPQETQYF; DNA: TGTGCCAGCGGCATATCCGGGACACCTCAAGAGACCCAGTACTTC
D: NA; J: TRBJ1-1; V: TRBV28; size: NA; CDR3: CASNSGENTEAFF; DNA: TGTGCCAGCAATAGTGGGGAGAACACTGAAGCTTTCTTT
D: TRBD1; J: TRBJ1-1; V: TRBV20-1; size: NA; CDR3: CSARSRDSRTEAFF; DNA: TGCAGTGCTAGATCCCGGGACAGCAGGACTGAAGCTTTCTTT
D: NA; J: TRBJ2-3; V: TRBV6-1; size: few; CDR3: CASSVQSYTDTQYF; DNA: TGTGCCAGCAGTGTTCAGAGCTACACAGATACGCAGTATTTT
D: TRBD2; J: TRBJ2-3; V: TRBV3-1; size: NA; CDR3: CAGSSLAGETDTQYF; DNA: TGTGCCGGCAGCTCACTAGCGGGGGAGACAGATACGCAGTATTTT
D: TRBD2; J: TRBJ2-3; V: TRBV4-3; size: NA; CDR3: CASSQESGAGRDTQYF; DNA: TGCGCCAGCAGCCAAGAATCCGGAGCGGGGAGAGATACGCAGTATTTT
D: NA; J: TRBJ1-2; V: TRBV4-2; size: NA; CDR3: CASSQETGGYTF; DNA: TGTGCCAGCAGCCAAGAGACCGGAGGCTACACCTTC
D: TRBD2; J: TRBJ2-7; V: TRBV6-6; size: NA; CDR3: CASRSEASGHYEQYF; DNA: TGTGCCAGCAGGTCTGAGGCTAGCGGCCACTACGAGCAGTACTTC
D: TRBD2; J: TRBJ2-2; V: TRBV29-1; size: NA; CDR3: CSVDVAGGLPGELFF; DNA: TGCAGCGTTGATGTAGCGGGGGGGCTCCCCGGGGAGCTGTTTTTT
D: NA; J: TRBJ2-2; V: TRBV9; size: NA; CDR3: CASSVAGRPANTGELFF; DNA: TGTGCCAGCAGCGTAGCTGGGAGACCCGCGAACACCGGGGAGCTGTTTTTT
D: NA; J: TRBJ1-4; V: TRBV12-3/TRBV12-4; size: NA; CDR3: CASSLVEGGKLFF; DNA: TGTGCCAGCAGTTTAGTCGAGGGGGGAAAACTGTTTTTT
D: NA; J: TRBJ1-2; V: TRBV18; size: once; CDR3: CASSPKQANYGYTF; DNA: TGTGCCAGCTCACCAAAACAGGCCAACTATGGCTACACCTTC
D: NA; J: TRBJ2-3; V: TRBV6-5; size: few; CDR3: CASLRGETDTQYF; DNA: TGTGCCAGCCTAAGGGGAGAAACAGATACGCAGTATTTT
D: TRBD1; J: TRBJ2-7; V: TRBV28; size: once; CDR3: CATRTGGYEQYF; DNA: TGTGCCACCCGGACAGGGGGCTACGAGCAGTACTTC
D: NA; J: TRBJ1-6; V: TRBV20-1; size: NA; CDR3: CSARTALAYSPLHF; DNA: TGCAGTGCTAGGACAGCACTTGCGTATTCACCCCTCCACTTT
D: NA; J: TRBJ2-7; V: TRBV21-1; size: few; CDR3: CASSKGYQYEQYF; DNA: TGTGCCAGCAGCAAAGGCTACCAATACGAGCAGTACTTC
D: TRBD2; J: TRBJ2-3; V: TRBV2; size: once; CDR3: CASRAGGPADTQYF; DNA: TGTGCCAGCAGAGCGGGGGGGCCGGCAGATACGCAGTATTTT
D: NA; J: TRBJ1-1; V: TRBV6-5; size: few; CDR3: CASRGRGDLRSEAFF; DNA: TGTGCCAGCAGGGGACGGGGGGACCTCAGAAGTGAAGCTTTCTTT
D: NA; J: TRBJ1-2; V: TRBV5-1; size: few; CDR3: CASSRDGYGYTF; DNA: TGCGCCAGCAGCCGGGACGGCTATGGCTACACCTTC
D: NA; J: TRBJ2-7; V: TRBV3-1; size: NA; CDR3: CASSQGQNSYEQYF; DNA: TGTGCCAGCAGCCAAGGACAGAACTCCTACGAGCAGTACTTC
D: TRBD2; J: TRBJ2-1; V: TRBV12-3/TRBV12-4; size: few; CDR3: CASRRPGLASYNEQFF; DNA: TGTGCCAGCAGAAGGCCGGGACTAGCTTCCTACAATGAGCAGTTCTTC
D: NA; J: TRBJ2-6; V: TRBV28; size: NA; CDR3: CASSLWVRGSSGANVLTF; DNA: TGTGCCAGCAGTTTATGGGTCAGGGGCAGCTCTGGGGCCAACGTCCTGACTTTC
D: NA; J: TRBJ1-2; V: TRBV11-2; size: once; CDR3: CASSVARANYGYTF; DNA: TGTGCCAGCAGCGTAGCAAGGGCTAACTATGGCTACACCTTC
D: TRBD1; J: TRBJ2-3; V: TRBV13; size: NA; CDR3: CASSRYQGARTDTQYF; DNA: TGTGCCAGCAGCCGCTACCAGGGGGCGAGGACAGATACGCAGTATTTT
D: TRBD1; J: TRBJ1-5; V: TRBV10-3; size: many; CDR3: CAIKGQGGNQPQHF; DNA: TGTGCCATCAAAGGACAGGGAGGAAACCAGCCCCAGCATTTT
D: NA; J: TRBJ2-3; V: TRBV9; size: NA; CDR3: CASSAPRGAGTQYF; DNA: TGTGCCAGCAGCGCCCCTCGAGGTGCGGGTACGCAGTATTTT
D: NA; J: TRBJ1-4; V: TRBV12-3/TRBV12-4; size: NA; CDR3: CASSLVRGKLFF; DNA: TGTGCCAGCAGTTTGGTTCGGGGGAAACTGTTTTTT
D: TRBD2; J: TRBJ2-1; V: TRBV20-1; size: few; CDR3: CSARAHGAGGPYNEQFF; DNA: TGCAGTGCTAGGGCGCACGGGGCGGGGGGGCCCTACAATGAGCAGTTCTTC
D: TRBD1; J: TRBJ1-6; V: TRBV28; size: few; CDR3: CASSWDRSNSPLHF; DNA: TGTGCCAGCAGTTGGGACAGGAGTAATTCACCCCTCCACTTT
D: NA; J: TRBJ2-5; V: TRBV7-9; size: NA; CDR3: CASSSGWGDQETQYF; DNA: TGTGCCAGCAGCTCGGGTTGGGGGGACCAAGAGACCCAGTACTTC
D: NA; J: TRBJ1-4; V: TRBV7-2; size: NA; CDR3: CASSFRGSAEKLFF; DNA: TGTGCCAGCAGCTTTCGGGGGAGCGCTGAAAAACTGTTTTTT
D: TRBD2; J: TRBJ2-5; V: TRBV27; size: few; CDR3: CASTLSGGPQETQYF; DNA: TGTGCCAGCACCCTTAGCGGGGGGCCACAAGAGACCCAGTACTTC
D: NA; J: TRBJ1-2; V: TRBV6-5; size: NA; CDR3: CASSSGARGGYTF; DNA: TGTGCCAGCAGTTCCGGGGCTAGGGGCGGCTACACCTTC